Below are 4 T cell receptor beta chains sequenced from a single sample in a study of control samples from healthy donors and cancer patients. TCRdb's copy holds only in-frame clones and misses some; the assay was immunoSEQ multiplex PCR. The data show about 130,000 clones, roughly 92% seen once. The source material was blood. The receptors shown here come from a man between 18 and 35 years old in good health.

This chain uses TRBV9 with TRBJ2-5, with 13 bases identical to TRBD2. The CDR3 length is 16 residues. Germline CDR1 and CDR2: SGDLS and YYNGEE. Trimming took 3 bases from V and 4 from J; bases not matched to a gene: 6. CDR3 nucleotide sequence: TGTGCCAGCAGCGACGGGACTAGCGGGGTCGGAGAGACCCAGTACTTC. This codes for CASSDGTSGVGETQYF. Based on the CDR3 plus reference TRBV9 and TRBJ2-5, the full variable domain is DSGVTQTPKHLITATGQRVTLRCSPRSGDLSVYWYQQSLDQGLQFLIQYYNGEERAKGNILERFSAQQFPDLHSELNLSSLELGDSALYFCASSDGTSGVGETQYFGPGTRLLVL.

The gene calls are TRBV6-1 and TRBJ2-2; tentatively, D is TRBD1 or TRBD2 (5 bases each). Germline V gives CDR1 MNHNS, CDR2 SASEGT. The CDR3 runs to 18 residues. Trimming removed 0 bases from V and 1 base from J, with 15 bases in between. The DNA for the CDR3 is TGTGCCAGCAGTGAAGCTGGGTACCAGGGACGGAACACCGGGGAGCTGTTTTTT. Amino acid sequence: CASSEAGYQGRNTGELFF.

The chain employs TRBV19 and TRBJ2-7; TRBD1 agrees at 8 bases. Germline-derived CDR1 and CDR2 are LNHDA and SQIVND (reference sequence). The V gene end was trimmed by 5 bases and the J gene end by 1 base; junction bases not matched to a gene: 4. The CDR3 is made up of 14 amino acids. The DNA of the CDR3 is TGTGCCAGTAGTCTGGGGACAGGTTCCTACGAGCAGTACTTC. Its protein product is CASSLGTGSYEQYF.

V gene TRBV5-1 combines with J gene TRBJ2-7, with a weak D call TRBD1 (5 bases). Trimming left V 3 bases short and J 5 bases short, with 21 bases between. The CDR3 runs to 16 residues. Germline V CDR1 and CDR2: SGHRS, YFSETQ. The CDR3 sequence is CASSWNAGIGANEQYF. CDR3 DNA sequence: TGCGCCAGCAGCTGGAACGCAGGGATAGGTGCAAACGAGCAGTACTTC. The variable domain in full, completed from reference TRBV5-1 and TRBJ2-7, reads KAGVTQTPRYLIKTRGQQVTLSCSPISGHRSVSWYQQTPGQGLQFLFEYFSETQRNKGNFPGRFSGRQFSNSRSEMNVSTLELGDSALYLCASSWNAGIGANEQYFGPGTRLTVT.